This T cell receptor (beta chain) came from a study of blood T cell repertoires in COVID-19. Study-wide background: Some COVID-19 samples were acute and others convalescent; all came from the United States, Italy and Spain. Nucleic acid was either cDNA or gDNA, and it came from T cells, B-cell-depleted T cells, or PBMCs.

In the source study's methods: Reference gene primer amplification gave estimated nucleated cell counts. Measured with immunoSEQ multiplex PCR; TCRdb has only the in-frame clones, and not every one. V and J calls and clone size are copied from that table; D and trimming were computed from the DNA. The repertoire has hundreds of thousands of clones, 75% to 85% of them found once; the top ten carry 1.3%. This clone appeared once. Input material: peripheral blood. The TCR originated in a woman aged 30 to 39 with COVID-19, enrolled during active disease.

CDR3 nucleotide sequence: TGTGCCAGCAGCCAAGAGTACAGGGTAGGGTACGAGCAGTACTTC. This gives the protein CASSQEYRVGYEQYF. The chain is built from TRBV3-1 (or the pseudogene TRBV3-2) and TRBJ2-7; possible D gene TRBD1, 6 bases. This CDR3 is 15 amino acids long. Trimming cost V 0 bases and J 4 bases, with 13 bases left between them. CDR1 is LGHDT, CDR2 YNNKEL, per germline (reference sequence).